Listed below are T cell receptor beta chains from one sample, sequenced in a study of cytomegalovirus exposure and HLA in healthy donors. Libraries were prepared by immunoSEQ multiplex PCR; TCRdb keeps only in-frame clonotypes and omits some of them. Of about 140,000 clones in the sample, 70% were seen once. The sequencing input was PBMCs. The source of these receptors is a woman between 55 and 75 years old in good health and CMV-seropositive. Both conserved end residues are part of each CDR3. A D gene is named only where the DNA matches it firmly.

V gene,D gene,CDR3 protein
TRBV7-9,NA,CASSLVGQPNYGYTF
TRBV7-2,TRBD1,CASSWTGALNTEAFF
TRBV19,TRBD2,CASRPAGAAGELFF
TRBV5-5,NA,CASSLYRQVEAFF
TRBV5-1,TRBD2,CASSLSSGSTDTQYF
TRBV23-1,NA,CASSQGWDTYQPQHF
TRBV6-4,NA,CASSAEINTEAFF
TRBV5-8,TRBD1,CASSLTAGGYTQYF
TRBV28,NA,CASTPRGQGTSYEQYF
TRBV4-1,NA,CASSPPQQAGANVLTF
TRBV19,NA,CASSIIEEKLFF
TRBV7-8,TRBD1,CASSRGTGGSEKLFF
TRBV7-7,NA,CASSFSGGNEQFF
TRBV7-2,NA,CASSLLGAYTEAFF